The sample holds a few counts of the clone carrying this TCR beta chain. Its matching antigen is unknown. The data stem from a study of T cell repertoires in cytomegalovirus infection. Overall study context: CMV epitopes, recently identified HLA-C-restricted and well-studied HLA-B-restricted, were used. In public TCR beta signatures, there were indications of both CMV infection and matching HLA type. Study outcomes and limitations: The cumulative frequency of public TCR beta families distinguished individuals who carried CMV together with the relevant HLA. Across the ex vivo response, the dominant clonotypes were HLA-C-restricted CMV-specific TCR beta clonotypes.

From the reads, TCRdb called clonotypes with MiXCR, one entry per CDR3 protein. Altogether tens of thousands of distinct CDR3 sequences are present, 20% being singletons, with the ten largest covering approximately 68%. Germline CDR1 is MNHEY and CDR2 is SVGAGI. After removal of 5 bases from V and 4 bases from J, the junction contained 5 bases not matched to a gene. CDR3 size: 15 residues. The TCR originated in a human donor in good health (CMV status not recorded). Some clones in this sample may be carry-over from other donors' samples. The chain couples TRBV6-5 to TRBJ2-1; 10 bases are a match to TRBD1. The input for sequencing was CD8+ T cells from cultured PBMCs, taken from culture after CMV antigen stimulation. The CDR3 region is CASSPGTGDYNEQFF. The CDR3 DNA is TGTGCCAGCAGTCCCGGGACAGGGGATTACAATGAGCAGTTCTTC.